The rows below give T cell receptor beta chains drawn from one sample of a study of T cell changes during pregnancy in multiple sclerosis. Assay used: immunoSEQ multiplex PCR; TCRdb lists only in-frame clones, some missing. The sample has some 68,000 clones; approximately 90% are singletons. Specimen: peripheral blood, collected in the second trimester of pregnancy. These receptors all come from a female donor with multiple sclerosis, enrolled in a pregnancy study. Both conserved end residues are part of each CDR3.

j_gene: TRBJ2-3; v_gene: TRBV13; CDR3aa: CASSLAPTSGRTDTQYF
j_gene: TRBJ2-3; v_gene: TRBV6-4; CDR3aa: CASSVDPGAGDTQYF
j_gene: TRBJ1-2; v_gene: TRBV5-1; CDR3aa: CASSFSPGHDNYGYTF
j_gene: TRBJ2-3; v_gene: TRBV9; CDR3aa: CASSVGQDTQYF
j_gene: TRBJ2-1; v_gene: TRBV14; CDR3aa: CASSRDRGSYNEQFF
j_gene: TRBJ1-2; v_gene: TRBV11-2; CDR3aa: CASSSRDRYGYTF
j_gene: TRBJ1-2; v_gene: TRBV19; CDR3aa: CASTRDSHNYGYTF
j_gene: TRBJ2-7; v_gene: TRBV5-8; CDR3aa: CASRRLARNTYEQYF
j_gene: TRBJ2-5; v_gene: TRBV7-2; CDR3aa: CASSSSLTGIETQYF
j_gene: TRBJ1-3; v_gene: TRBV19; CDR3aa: CASSTGQEGNTIYF
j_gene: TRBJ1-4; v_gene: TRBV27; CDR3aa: CASSLESRWPGLATNEKLFF
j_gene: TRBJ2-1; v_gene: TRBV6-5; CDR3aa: CASSYVDSYNEQFF
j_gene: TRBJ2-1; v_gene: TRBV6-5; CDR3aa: CASSTGQYNEQFF
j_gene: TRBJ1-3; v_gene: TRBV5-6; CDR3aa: CASSRATTSGNTIYF
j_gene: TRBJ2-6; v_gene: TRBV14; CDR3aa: CASSQMTSGRARGANVLTF
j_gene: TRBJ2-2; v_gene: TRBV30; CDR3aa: CALGRGLAEGELFF
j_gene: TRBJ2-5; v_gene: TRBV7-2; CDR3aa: CASSLRGLLAGANKETQYF
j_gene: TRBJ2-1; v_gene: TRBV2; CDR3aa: CASNPGLAVHEQFF
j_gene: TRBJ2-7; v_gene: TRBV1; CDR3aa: CTSSQDLEGVTGVYEQYF
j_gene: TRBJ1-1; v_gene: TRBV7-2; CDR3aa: CASSVQGSGTEAFF
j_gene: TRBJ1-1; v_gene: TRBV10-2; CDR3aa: CASSEGRERSEAFF
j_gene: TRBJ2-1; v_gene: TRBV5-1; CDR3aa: CASSLEQGNYNEQFF
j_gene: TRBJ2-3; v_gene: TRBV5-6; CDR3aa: CASSLSWRGTDTQYF
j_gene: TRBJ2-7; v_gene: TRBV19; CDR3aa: CASSIGQEQYF
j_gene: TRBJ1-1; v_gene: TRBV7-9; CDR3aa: CAIEAGMNTEAFF
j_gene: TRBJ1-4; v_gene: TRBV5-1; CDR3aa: CASSPGLNEKLFF
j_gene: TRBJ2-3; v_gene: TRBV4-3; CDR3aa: CASSQDQGSRTDTQYF
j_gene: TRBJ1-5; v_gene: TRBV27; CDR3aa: CASSPTGRGNQPQHF
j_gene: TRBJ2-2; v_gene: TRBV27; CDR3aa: CASRKLGWDKSTGELFF
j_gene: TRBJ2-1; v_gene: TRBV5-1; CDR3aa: CASSTSPGVRGNEQFF
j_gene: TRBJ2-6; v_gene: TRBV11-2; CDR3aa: CASSPLGGTVAGANVLTF
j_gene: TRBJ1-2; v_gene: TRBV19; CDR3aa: CASSMDRNYGYTF
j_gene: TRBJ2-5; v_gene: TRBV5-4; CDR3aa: CASTTYRDGEETQYF
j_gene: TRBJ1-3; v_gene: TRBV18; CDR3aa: CASSPPSYTGNTIYF
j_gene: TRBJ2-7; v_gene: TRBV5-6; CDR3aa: CASSLGQGHPISYEQYF
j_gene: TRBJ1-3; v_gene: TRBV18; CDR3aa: CASSPERQSGNTIYF
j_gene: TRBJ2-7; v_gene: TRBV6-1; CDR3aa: CASREGTVTYEQYF
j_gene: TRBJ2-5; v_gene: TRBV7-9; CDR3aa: CASSPGLAGGTKETQYF
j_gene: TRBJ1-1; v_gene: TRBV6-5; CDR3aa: CASSPQGHTEAFF
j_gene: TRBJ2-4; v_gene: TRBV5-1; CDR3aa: CASSVLGALQNIQYF
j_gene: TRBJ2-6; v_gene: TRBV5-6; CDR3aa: CASMPSSGANVLTF
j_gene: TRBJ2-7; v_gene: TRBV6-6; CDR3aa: CASSRGGSSYEQYF
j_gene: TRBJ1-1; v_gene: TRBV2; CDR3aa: CASSEGATEAFF
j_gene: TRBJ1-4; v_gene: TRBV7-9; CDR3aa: CASSPFVTGATNEKLFF
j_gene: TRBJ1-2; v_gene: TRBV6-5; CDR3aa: CASSLQGSGGYTF
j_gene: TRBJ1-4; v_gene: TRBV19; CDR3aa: CASSIETGRNEKLFF
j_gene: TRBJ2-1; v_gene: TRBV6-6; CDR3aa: CASSSDSNSEQFF
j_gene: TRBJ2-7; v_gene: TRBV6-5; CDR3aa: CASSSTSGSYEQYF
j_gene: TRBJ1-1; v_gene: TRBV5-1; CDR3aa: CASSLGGGGNTEAFF
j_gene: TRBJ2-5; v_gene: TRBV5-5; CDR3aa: CASSRLAGTWEETQYF
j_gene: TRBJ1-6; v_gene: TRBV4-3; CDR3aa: CASSQEFARRNSPLHF
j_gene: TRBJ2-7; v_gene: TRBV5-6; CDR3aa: CASSIQGASYEQYF
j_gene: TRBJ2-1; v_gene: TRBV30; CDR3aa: CAWSAGRTSGVYNEQFF
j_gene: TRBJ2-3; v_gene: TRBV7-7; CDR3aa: CASSLSGGTDTQYF
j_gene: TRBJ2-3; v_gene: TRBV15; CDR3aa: CATSRDQSRDLFGPDTQYF